These 11 T cell receptor beta chains came from one sample sequenced in a study of T cells in Graves' hyperthyroidism and ophthalmopathy. Amplified regions were TCR beta CDR3 sequences from RNA transcripts. The HTBI primer set served for first-round RT-PCR of the TCR CDR3. TCRdb called the multiplex PCR reads again in MiXCR, with one record for every CDR3 protein. The sample has 750,000 to 900,000 distinct CDR3 sequences, 35% to 40% seen once. Input material: blood. These receptors came from a man younger than 35 with Graves' hyperthyroidism.

The V and J genes are TRBV7-2 and TRBJ2-7; D is ambiguous. The V and J ends lost 6 bases and 2 bases respectively, with 17 bases between them. Germline-derived CDR1 and CDR2 are SGHTA and FQGNSA. This CDR3 region has 15 residues. CDR3 sequence: CASSPTELRAYEQYF. In DNA form, the CDR3 reads TGTGCCAGCAGTCCTACAGAGCTCCGGGCCTACGAGCAGTACTTC.

There are a few counts of this clonotype. The chain links TRBV13 to TRBJ1-1; 8 bases fit TRBD1. Germline V lookup: CDR1 PRHDT, CDR2 FYEKMQ (reference sequence). The CDR3 is 15 residues long. Trimming at V came to 7 bases and at J to 0 bases, leaving 7 bases not matched to a gene. The CDR3 is CASTPGGTMNTEAFF. As DNA, the CDR3 is TGTGCCAGCACCCCAGGGGGCACTATGAACACTGAAGCTTTCTTT.

This sequence joins TRBV2 and TRBJ1-1, with unresolved D. The CDR3 totals 13 residues. Trimming left V 6 bases short and J 0 bases short, with 8 bases between. Germline V gene sequence: CDR1 SNHLY, CDR2 FYNNEI. CDR3 amino acids: CASRGVMNTEAFF. The CDR3 DNA is TGTGCCAGCAGGGGAGTGATGAACACTGAAGCTTTCTTT.

J is TRBJ1-1 and V is TRBV4-2, with a tentative D call TRBD1 (5 bases). CDR3 length: 14 amino acids. Looked up from germline, CDR1 is LGHNA and CDR2 is YNFKEQ. The germline V and J ends were trimmed by 8 bases and 0 bases, with 13 bases remaining between them. The CDR3: CASGYGAMNTEAFF. As DNA, the CDR3 is TGTGCCAGCGGCTACGGGGCTATGAACACTGAAGCTTTCTTT.

This clonotype was seen only a few times. The chain joins TRBV19 to TRBJ1-5, with D perhaps TRBD1 (6 bases). Deletions cut 5 bases from V and 2 bases from J, with 13 bases between. The CDR3 extends over 15 amino acids. From germline, CDR1 is LNHDA and CDR2 SQIVND (reference sequence). The CDR3 loop reads CASSPPSGGNQPQHF. The CDR3 DNA sequence: TGTGCCAGTAGTCCCCCGTCAGGGGGCAATCAGCCCCAGCATTTT.

This clonotype was seen many times. This sequence joins TRBV7-9 and TRBJ2-5; 11 nucleotides match TRBD2. The CDR3 consists of 14 residues. The germline CDR1 and CDR2 sequences are SEHNR and FQNEAQ (reference sequence). The ends lost 5 bases at V and 7 bases at J; junction bases unmatched: 6. In DNA form, the CDR3 reads TGTGCCAGCAGCGTGGGACTAGCGGCCGGGACCCAGTACTTC. Protein product: CASSVGLAAGTQYF. Drawing the rest from reference TRBV7-9 and TRBJ2-5, the complete variable domain is DTGVSQNPRHKITKRGQNVTFRCDPISEHNRLYWYRQTLGQGPEFLTYFQNEAQLEKSRLLSDRFSAERPKGSFSTLEIQRTEQGDSAMYLCASSVGLAAGTQYFGPGTRLLVL.

This clonotype has more than one count but fewer than ten. The chain couples TRBV7-3 to TRBJ1-4; D is undetermined. CDR1 is SGHTA and CDR2 is FQGTGA in the germline V gene. Trimming stripped 4 bases from V and 7 bases from J, with 16 bases between. The CDR3 contains 15 residues. The CDR3 DNA follows: TGTGCCAGCAGCTCCCCGCGGGTTTTTGGTGAAAAACTGTTTTTT. Translating it yields CASSSPRVFGEKLFF.

There are many counts of this clonotype. The chain couples TRBV2 to TRBJ1-6; TRBD1 matches 7 bases. The CDR3 spans 14 residues. CDR1 is SNHLY and CDR2 is FYNNEI in the germline V gene. Losses at the gene ends were 3 bases for V and 7 bases for J; bases not matched to a gene: 3. CDR3 amino acids: CASSDGTANSPLHF. The DNA for the CDR3 is TGTGCCAGCAGTGATGGGACAGCCAATTCACCCCTCCACTTT.

This clonotype was detected many times. This chain joins TRBV6-1 and TRBJ1-5, with 7 bases fitting TRBD1. This CDR3 comprises 14 residues. The ends lost 3 bases at V and 5 bases at J; junction bases unmatched: 4. Germline V gives CDR1 MNHNS, CDR2 SASEGT. The CDR3 is CASSEAGGDQPQHF. The CDR3 nucleotides are TGTGCCAGCAGTGAGGCAGGGGGAGATCAGCCCCAGCATTTT.

This clonotype was picked up a small number of times. The CDR3 region is CANPKPTGYDTEAFF. Written as DNA, the CDR3 is TGTGCCAACCCAAAGCCGACAGGGTACGACACTGAAGCTTTCTTT. This chain links TRBV6-5 with TRBJ1-1, with 7 positions matching TRBD1. The CDR3 totals 15 residues. CDR1 is MNHEY and CDR2 is SVGAGI in the germline V gene. V gave up 10 bases and J gave up 3 bases; unmatched junction bases: 14.

This clonotype has more than one count but fewer than ten. The chain carries TRBV19 and TRBJ2-2; TRBD1 or TRBD2 may be the D gene (5 bases each). The length of the CDR3 is 15 residues. V lost 7 bases and J lost 1, with 13 bases in between. The V gene's germline CDR1 is LNHDA and CDR2 SQIVND (reference sequence). Here the CDR3 DNA reads TGTGCCAGTAAGGAGGTGGGGCTGAACACCGGGGAGCTGTTTTTT. Translating it yields CASKEVGLNTGELFF.